The 8 T cell receptor beta chains reported below all come from one sample, sequenced in a study of vaccination and CD4 T cells after COVID-19. Their recognized antigens are unknown. The Oncomine TCR Beta short-read assay was applied to DNA of cultured CD4+ T cells. TCRdb analysed the PCR reads with MiXCR anew, one entry per CDR3 protein. The data contain more than 13,000 distinct CDR3 sequences, about a fifth of them seen just once; the ten biggest clones take up roughly 12%. This sample's treatment: approximately 9-day PBMC culture with coronavirus spike peptide pools or control peptides (ViraFEST assay). The sequenced sample was CD4+ T cells from blood, cultured in vitro, obtained before SARS-CoV-2 vaccination. The receptors here all came from a human donor who received a COVID-19 vaccine.

This clonotype is judged medium-sized. The rearrangement joins TRBV21-1 to TRBJ1-2; the table calls TRBD1, which could not be checked here. TRBV21-1 corresponds to a pseudogene. The CDR3 extends over 15 amino acids. CDR3 DNA: TGTGCCAGCAGCGCCTACTACCGGGACAGGAATGGCTACACCTTC. Translating it yields CASSAYYRDRNGYTF.

The V and J genes are TRBV5-4 and TRBJ2-7, with 12 nucleotides matching TRBD2. Germline loops: CDR1 SGHNT, CDR2 YYREEE (reference sequence). The CDR3 consists of 17 residues. Trimming cost V 3 bases and J 6 bases; bases outside gene matches: 13. Here the CDR3 DNA reads TGTGCCAGCAGCTCCCGACTAGCGGGGGCCCCCACGCCCGAGCAGTACTTC. Protein: CASSSRLAGAPTPEQYF.

V gene TRBV5-4 combines with J gene TRBJ1-2, with D hard to call. The germline CDR1 and CDR2 sequences are SGHNT and YYREEE (reference sequence). Trimming removed 0 bases from V and 5 bases from J, with 14 bases in between. The CDR3 is 15 amino acids. The CDR3 DNA sequence: TGTGCCAGCAGCTTGGGTGGGGATTTCGAATATGGCTACACCTTC. It encodes CASSLGGDFEYGYTF.

This clonotype occurred once. One end of the junction is discordant with germline, which a read error may explain. This sequence joins TRBV5-3 and TRBJ1-1; possible D gene TRBD1, 5 bases. TRBV5-3 is sorted into the ORF group, with uncertain function. This CDR3 has 16 residues. The CDR3: CASSFLAGPRNTEAFF. CDR3 DNA: TGTGCCAGCAGCTTTTTGGCGGGACCCCGGAACACTGAAGCTTTCTTT.

This clonotype has only one observation. Germline is not matched at one junction end, which may reflect a read error. This rearrangement joins TRBV11-3 to TRBJ1-1; D unclear. Germline CDR1 reads SGHNT; CDR2 reads YENEEA. The CDR3 loop spans 13 amino acids. CDR3 in DNA: TGTGCCAGCAGCTTTGAGAGGAACACTGTAGCTTTCTTT. It encodes CASSFERNTVAFF.

The V and J genes are TRBV30 and TRBJ2-1, with no clear D. Germline CDR1 is GTSNPN and CDR2 is SVGIG (reference sequence). V lost 3 bases and J 4 bases, leaving 10 bases between the germline ends. The CDR3 runs to 13 residues. DNA for the CDR3: TGTGCCTGGAGCGCCCACTTTTACAATGAGCAGTTCTTC. It is translated as CAWSAHFYNEQFF.

The V gene is TRBV6-5, the J gene TRBJ2-3, with TRBD1 identical over 9 bases. This CDR3 is built from 17 residues. Germline CDR1 reads MNHEY; CDR2 reads SVGAGI. V was pared by 2 bases and J by 1 base, with 7 bases of the junction left unmatched. This CDR3 is CASSYGTGKLGTDTQYF. The CDR3, as DNA: TGTGCCAGCAGTTACGGGACAGGGAAATTGGGCACAGATACGCAGTATTTT.

The rearrangement joins TRBV5-1 to TRBJ2-2; 9 positions agree with TRBD1. The germline V gene has CDR1 SGHRS and CDR2 YFSETQ. There are 18 residues in the CDR3. V shed 4 bases, J shed 2 bases, and the junction held 12 bases outside the gene matches. The CDR3, as DNA: TGCGCCAGCAGCCTTACCGACAGGGGGAGTTCAAACACCGGGGAGCTGTTTTTT. It codes for CASSLTDRGSSNTGELFF. The full variable domain, rest sourced from reference TRBV5-1 and TRBJ2-2, is KAGVTQTPRYLIKTRGQQVTLSCSPISGHRSVSWYQQTPGQGLQFLFEYFSETQRNKGNFPGRFSGRQFSNSRSEMNVSTLELGDSALYLCASSLTDRGSSNTGELFFGEGSRLTVL.